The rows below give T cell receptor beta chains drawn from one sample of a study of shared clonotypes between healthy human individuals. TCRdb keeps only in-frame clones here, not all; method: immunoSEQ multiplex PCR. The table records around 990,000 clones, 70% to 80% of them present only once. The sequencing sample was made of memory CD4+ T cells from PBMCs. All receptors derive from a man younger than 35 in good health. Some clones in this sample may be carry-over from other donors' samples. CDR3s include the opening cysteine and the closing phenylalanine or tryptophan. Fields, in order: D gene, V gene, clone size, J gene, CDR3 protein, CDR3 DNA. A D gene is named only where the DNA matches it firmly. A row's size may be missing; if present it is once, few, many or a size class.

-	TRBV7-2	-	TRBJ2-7	CASSLETTGFYEQYF	TGTGCCAGCAGCTTAGAGACGACGGGGTTCTACGAGCAGTACTTC
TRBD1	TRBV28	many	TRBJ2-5	CASRLRGQPGETQYF	TGTGCCAGCAGACTGAGGGGACAGCCGGGGGAGACCCAGTACTTC
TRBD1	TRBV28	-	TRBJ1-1	CASATGGNTEAFF	TGTGCCAGCGCGACAGGGGGAAACACTGAAGCTTTCTTT
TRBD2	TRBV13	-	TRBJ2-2	CASSLGRLAGDTGELFF	TGTGCCAGCAGCTTAGGCCGACTAGCGGGAGACACCGGGGAGCTGTTTTTT
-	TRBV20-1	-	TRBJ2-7	CSALRSYEQYF	TGCAGTGCCCTAAGATCTTACGAGCAGTACTTC
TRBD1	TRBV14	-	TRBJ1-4	CASSPTGGSGGEKLFF	TGTGCCAGCAGCCCTACAGGGGGCTCCGGGGGTGAAAAACTGTTTTTT
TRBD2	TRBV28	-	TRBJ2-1	CASSSRLAGYNEQFF	TGTGCCAGCAGTTCACGACTAGCGGGCTACAATGAGCAGTTCTTC
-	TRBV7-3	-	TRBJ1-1	CASSPTRDTGRANTEAFF	TGTGCCAGCAGCCCTACAAGGGACACGGGGCGGGCAAACACTGAAGCTTTCTTT
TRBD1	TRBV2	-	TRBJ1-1	CASSPGQGAVGAFF	TGTGCCAGCAGTCCAGGACAGGGCGCTGTAGGGGCTTTCTTT
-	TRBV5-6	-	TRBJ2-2	CASSLGPTNTGELFF	TGTGCCAGCAGCTTAGGACCGACGAACACCGGGGAGCTGTTTTTT
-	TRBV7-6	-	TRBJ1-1	CASSSTGNTEAFF	TGTGCCAGCAGCTCGACGGGGAACACTGAAGCTTTCTTT
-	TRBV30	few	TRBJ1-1	CAWSGGNRGTEAFF	TGTGCCTGGAGTGGCGGTAATAGGGGGACTGAAGCTTTCTTT
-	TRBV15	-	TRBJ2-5	CATSRLKETQYF	TGTGCCACCAGCAGGTTGAAAGAGACCCAGTACTTC
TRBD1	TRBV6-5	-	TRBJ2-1	CASRPGTGTYNEQFF	TGTGCCAGCAGACCAGGGACAGGGACCTACAATGAGCAGTTCTTC
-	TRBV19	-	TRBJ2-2	CASTSGLLGGTGELFF	-
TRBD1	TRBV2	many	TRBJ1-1	CASTRQGANTEAFF	TGTGCCAGCACCAGACAGGGGGCGAACACTGAAGCTTTCTTT
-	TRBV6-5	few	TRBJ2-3	CASSYGGSSATDTQYF	TGTGCCAGCAGTTACGGAGGCTCTAGCGCGACAGATACGCAGTATTTT
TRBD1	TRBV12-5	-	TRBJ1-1	CASGSGSGGDTEAFF	TGTGCTAGTGGTAGCGGTTCAGGGGGGGACACTGAAGCTTTCTTT
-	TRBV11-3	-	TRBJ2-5	CASSRGGGEETQYF	TGTGCCAGCAGCCGAGGAGGGGGTGAAGAGACCCAGTACTTC
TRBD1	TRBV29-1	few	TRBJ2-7	CSAGTGFYEQYF	TGCAGCGCCGGGACAGGGTTCTACGAGCAGTACTTC
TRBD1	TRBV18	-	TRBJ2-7	CASNRDSSSYEQYF	TGTGCCAGCAATCGGGACAGTTCCTCCTACGAGCAGTACTTC
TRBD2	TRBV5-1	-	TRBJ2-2	CASTLLRGDTGELFF	TGCGCCAGTACCCTCCTTCGGGGGGACACCGGGGAGCTGTTTTTT
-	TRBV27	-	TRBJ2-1	CASSLEGYNEQFF	TGTGCCAGCAGTTTGGAGGGGTACAATGAGCAGTTCTTC
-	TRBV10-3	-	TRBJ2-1	CAIRAQGHHNEQFF	TGTGCCATCAGAGCTCAGGGGCACCACAATGAGCAGTTCTTC
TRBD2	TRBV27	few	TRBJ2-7	CASGLQGTSGPYEQYF	TGTGCCAGCGGCCTACAGGGGACTAGCGGTCCCTACGAGCAGTACTTC
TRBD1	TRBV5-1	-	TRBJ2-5	CASSLGISGQGYQETQYF	TGCGCCAGCAGCTTGGGAATATCGGGACAGGGGTACCAAGAGACCCAGTACTTC
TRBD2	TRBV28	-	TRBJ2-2	CASSYWGLASSGELFF	TGTGCCAGCAGTTATTGGGGACTAGCTTCCTCCGGGGAGCTGTTTTTT
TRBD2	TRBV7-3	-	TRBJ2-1	CASSPGLAGAKGVGQFF	TGTGCCAGCAGCCCGGGACTAGCGGGGGCTAAGGGAGTCGGGCAGTTCTTC
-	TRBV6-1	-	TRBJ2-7	CASALSGVREQYF	TGTGCCAGCGCCCTCTCCGGGGTGCGCGAGCAGTACTTC
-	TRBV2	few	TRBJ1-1	CASHRDANTEAFF	TGTGCCAGTCACAGGGACGCGAACACTGAAGCTTTCTTT
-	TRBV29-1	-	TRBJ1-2	CSVFSQASNYGYTF	TGCAGCGTTTTTTCACAGGCAAGCAACTATGGCTACACCTTC
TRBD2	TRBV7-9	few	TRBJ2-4	CANSKRECF	TGTGCCAACTCAAAGCGGGAGTGCTTC
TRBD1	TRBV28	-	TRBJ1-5	CASSLQGANQPQHF	TGTGCCAGCAGTTTACAGGGGGCTAATCAGCCCCAGCATTTT
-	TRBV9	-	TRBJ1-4	CASSSVPGDAGNEKLFF	TGTGCCAGCAGCTCAGTCCCAGGGGACGCAGGGAATGAAAAACTGTTTTTT
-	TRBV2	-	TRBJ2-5	CASRGNGGYQETQYF	TGTGCCAGCAGAGGAAACGGGGGCTACCAAGAGACCCAGTACTTC
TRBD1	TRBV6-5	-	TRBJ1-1	CASSLGQGNTEAFF	TGTGCCAGCAGCCTTGGACAGGGGAACACTGAAGCTTTCTTT
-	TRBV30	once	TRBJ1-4	CACDTGTTNEKLFF	TGTGCCTGTGACACAGGGACAACTAATGAAAAACTGTTTTTT
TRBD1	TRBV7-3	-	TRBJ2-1	CASSSQGYEQFF	TGTGCCAGCAGCTCACAGGGGTATGAGCAGTTCTTC
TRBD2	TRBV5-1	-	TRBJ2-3	CASSLLAGAADTQYF	TGCGCCAGCAGCTTGCTGGCGGGAGCGGCAGATACGCAGTATTTT
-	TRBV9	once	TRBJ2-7	CASSARGTYEQYF	TGTGCCAGCAGCGCCCGGGGCACCTACGAGCAGTACTTC
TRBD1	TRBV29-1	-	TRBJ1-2	CSVSTGHYGYTF	TGCAGCGTATCGACAGGGCATTATGGCTACACCTTC
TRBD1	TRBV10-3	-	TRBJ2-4	CAIRSQGDENIQYF	TGTGCCATCAGATCACAGGGGGACGAAAACATTCAGTACTTC
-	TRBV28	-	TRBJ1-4	CASTRFNEKLFF	TGTGCCAGCACCAGGTTTAATGAAAAACTGTTTTTT
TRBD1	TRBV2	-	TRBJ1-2	CASSPRGLGGYTF	TGTGCCAGCAGCCCCAGGGGGCTGGGTGGCTACACCTTC
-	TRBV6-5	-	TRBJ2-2	CASSYTGTENTGELFF	TGTGCCAGCAGTTACACGGGGACGGAGAACACCGGGGAGCTGTTTTTT
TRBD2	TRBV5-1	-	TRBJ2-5	CASSGGVQETQYF	TGCGCCAGCAGCGGGGGGGTACAAGAGACCCAGTACTTC
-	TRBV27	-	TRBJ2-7	CASSLRGGSYEQYF	TGTGCCAGCAGTTTAAGAGGTGGGTCCTACGAGCAGTACTTC
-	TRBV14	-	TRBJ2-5	CASSQYLPGGTQYF	TGTGCCAGCAGCCAATACCTACCTGGCGGGACCCAGTACTTC
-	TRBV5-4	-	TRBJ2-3	CASSLGSASTDTQYF	TGTGCCAGCAGCTTGGGGTCAGCTAGCACAGATACGCAGTATTTT
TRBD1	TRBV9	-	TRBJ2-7	CASSPRTGPLSEQYF	TGTGCCAGCAGCCCCCGGACAGGGCCCCTTTCCGAGCAGTACTTC
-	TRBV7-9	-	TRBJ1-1	CASSLIEAFF	TGTGCCAGCAGCTTAATAGAAGCTTTCTTT
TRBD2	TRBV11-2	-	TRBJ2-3	CASSFRTSGTDTQYF	TGTGCCAGCAGTTTTAGGACTAGCGGCACAGATACGCAGTATTTT
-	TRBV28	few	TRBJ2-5	CASSLGGSGETQYF	TGTGCCAGCAGTTTAGGCGGGTCCGGGGAGACCCAGTACTTC
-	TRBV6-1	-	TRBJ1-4	CASRGGEKLFF	TGTGCCAGCAGAGGAGGGGAAAAACTGTTTTTT
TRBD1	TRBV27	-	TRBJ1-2	CASSADRGYFGYTF	TGTGCCAGCAGTGCCGACAGGGGCTATTTTGGCTACACCTTC
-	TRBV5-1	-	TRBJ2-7	CASSLGAGPYEQYF	TGCGCCAGCAGCTTGGGGGCAGGACCCTACGAGCAGTACTTC
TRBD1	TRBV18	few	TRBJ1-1	CASSRLQGGTEAFF	TGTGCCAGCTCACGTCTACAGGGGGGAACTGAAGCTTTCTTT
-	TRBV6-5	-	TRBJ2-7	CASSRRGFIIYEQYF	TGTGCCAGCAGCCGCAGGGGATTTATCATCTACGAGCAGTACTTC
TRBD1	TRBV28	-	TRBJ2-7	CASSFGDRDSVEQYF	TGTGCCAGCAGTTTTGGGGACAGGGATTCGGTCGAGCAGTACTTC